This TCR beta chain was sequenced during a study of regulatory T cells in long-lasting Graves disease. iRepertoire HTBI primers and Arm-PCR of CDR3 regions built TCR beta libraries. One entry per CDR3 protein results from TCRdb running MiXCR on the multiplex PCR reads. The top ten hold about 42% of the sample, which has 650,000 to 700,000 distinct CDR3 sequences, roughly 30% seen once. CDR3 length equals 13 residues. V lost 7 bases and J lost 3, with 12 bases in between. Whole-study findings and limits: Thyroid tissue was not studied; only peripheral blood was.

The time point was: persistent/refractory GD, antithyroid drugs over 5 years with positive TRAb. RNA from PBMCs was the source of the TCR library. Notes on this clonotype: Its specificity is not known.

The receptor was isolated from a female donor with Graves disease. The V and J genes are TRBV12-3 or TRBV12-4 and TRBJ2-5, with a tentative D call TRBD1 (5 bases). The material sequenced was peripheral blood mononuclear cells (PBMCs), taken when the disease was refractory, from a patient treated with antithyroid drugs. CDR3 sequence (DNA): TGTGCCAGCACCAAAGTAGGGGAAGAGACCCAGTACTTC. Translating it yields CASTKVGEETQYF.